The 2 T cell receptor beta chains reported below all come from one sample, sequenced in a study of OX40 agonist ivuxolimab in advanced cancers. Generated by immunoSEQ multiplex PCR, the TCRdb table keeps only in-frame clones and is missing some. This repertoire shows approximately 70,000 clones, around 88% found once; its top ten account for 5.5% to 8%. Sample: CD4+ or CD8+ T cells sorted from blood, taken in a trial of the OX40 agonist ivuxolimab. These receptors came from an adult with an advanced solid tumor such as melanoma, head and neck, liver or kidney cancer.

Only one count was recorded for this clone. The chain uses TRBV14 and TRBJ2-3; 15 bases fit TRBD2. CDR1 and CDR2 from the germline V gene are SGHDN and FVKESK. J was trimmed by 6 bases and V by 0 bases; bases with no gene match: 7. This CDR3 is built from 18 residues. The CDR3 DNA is TGTGCCAGCAGCCAAGATCTGGGACTAGCGGGAGGTTCCGATACGCAGTATTTT. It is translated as CASSQDLGLAGGSDTQYF.

The CDR3 protein is CASRAGMNTGELFF. CDR3 DNA: TGCGCCAGCAGGGCGGGGATGAACACCGGGGAGCTGTTTTTT. The V call is TRBV10-2, the J call TRBJ2-2, with D perhaps matching TRBD2 (6 bases). Deletions cut 6 bases from V and 1 base from J, with 9 bases between. The CDR3 spans 14 residues. Germline-derived CDR1 and CDR2 are WSHSY and SAAADI.